The present T cell receptor beta chain was sequenced within a study of blood T cells in healthy people across ages. Study findings and constraints: As naive T cell percentage varied, TCR beta diversity correlated strongly with it.

Each sample yielded at least 6 micrograms of PBMC total RNA. About this clonotype: Its specificity is not known.

Germline V gene sequence: CDR1 MNHEY, CDR2 SVGAGI. This CDR3 comprises 18 residues. Trimming pared 1 base from V and 0 bases from J, leaving 13 bases between. For the second PCR, which ran for 7 to 11 cycles, a sample-barcoded 5' primer and a J-beta primer mix were used. TCRdb analysed the 5' RACE reads with MiXCR anew, one entry per CDR3 protein. This repertoire shows roughly 2 million distinct CDR3 sequences, around 48% found once; its top ten account for approximately 2.1%. The TCR originated in a woman aged 40 to 50 in good health. V is TRBV6-5 and J is TRBJ2-6; D may be TRBD1 (6 bases). Sequenced input: blood. The CDR3: CASSYFTGLISGANVLTF. Written as DNA, the CDR3 is TGTGCCAGCAGTTACTTTACAGGGCTTATCTCTGGGGCCAACGTCCTGACTTTC.